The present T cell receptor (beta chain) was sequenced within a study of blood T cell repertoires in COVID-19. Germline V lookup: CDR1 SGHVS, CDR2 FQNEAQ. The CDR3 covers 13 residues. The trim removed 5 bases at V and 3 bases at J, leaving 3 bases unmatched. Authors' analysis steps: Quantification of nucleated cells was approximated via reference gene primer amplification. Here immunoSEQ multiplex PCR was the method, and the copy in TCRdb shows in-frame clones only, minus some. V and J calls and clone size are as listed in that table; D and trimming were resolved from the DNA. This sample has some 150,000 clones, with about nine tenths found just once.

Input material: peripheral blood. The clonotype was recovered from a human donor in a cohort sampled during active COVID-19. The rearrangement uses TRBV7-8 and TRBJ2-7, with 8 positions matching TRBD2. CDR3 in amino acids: CASSRGTSYEQYF. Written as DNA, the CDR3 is TGTGCCAGCAGCAGAGGGACTAGCTACGAGCAGTACTTC.